The 24 T cell receptor beta chains presented below share a single source sample, sequenced in a study of T cells in Graves' hyperthyroidism and ophthalmopathy. Amplified TCR beta CDR3 regions came from RNA transcripts. TCR CDR3 regions were first amplified by RT-PCR with HTBI primers. TCRdb called the multiplex PCR reads again in MiXCR, with one record for every CDR3 protein. The repertoire has 530,000 or so distinct CDR3 sequences, roughly a sixth of them found once; the top ten carry 17%. The material sequenced was blood. The receptors derive from a woman aged 18-29 years with Graves' ophthalmopathy.

This clonotype was observed many times. This chain connects TRBV12-3 or TRBV12-4 to TRBJ1-1; D not resolved. The CDR3 contains 15 residues. V was clipped by 1 base and J by 0 bases, with 9 bases between them. The CDR3 coding sequence is TGTGCCAGCAGTTTAGACACTGCTATGAACACTGAAGCTTTCTTT. It codes for CASSLDTAMNTEAFF.

The V gene is TRBV11-2, the J gene TRBJ2-7; no clear D. CDR1 and CDR2 (germline): SGHAT, FQNNGV. The CDR3 is made up of 15 amino acids. V lost 2 bases to trimming and J lost 0 bases, with 11 bases between them. This CDR3 is CASSLTSSASYEQYF. The CDR3 region has the DNA TGTGCCAGCAGCTTAACGAGTTCAGCCTCCTACGAGCAGTACTTC. The variable domain in full, completed from reference TRBV11-2 and TRBJ2-7, reads EAGVAQSPRYKIIEKRQSVAFWCNPISGHATLYWYQQILGQGPKLLIQFQNNGVVDDSQLPKDRFSAERLKGVDSTLKIQPAKLEDSAVYLCASSLTSSASYEQYFGPGTRLTVT.

This clonotype was seen repeatedly, ten times or more. The V and J genes are TRBV28 and TRBJ2-1; 7 bases are shared with TRBD2. The CDR3 extends over 14 amino acids. V lost 3 bases to trimming and J lost 4 bases; unmatched junction nucleotides: 3. The germline gives CDR1 MDHEN, CDR2 SYDVKM. For the CDR3, the DNA is TGTGCCAGCAGTTTGGGGGGGGTTTACAATGAGCAGTTCTTC. Its translation: CASSLGGVYNEQFF.

This clonotype was found many times. Mismatch with germline at one junction end may stem from a read error. The genes are TRBV5-1 and TRBJ2-7; maybe TRBD1 (6 bases). The CDR3 spans 13 residues. Looked up from germline, CDR1 is SGHRS and CDR2 is YFSETQ. The CDR3 sequence: CASSSTGTYEQYF. The CDR3 nucleotides read TGTGCCAGCAGTTCCACAGGGACCTACGAGCAGTACTTC.

This clonotype was detected only a few times. This chain joins TRBV10-3 and TRBJ1-1, with TRBD1 matching over 8 bases. The V gene's germline CDR1 is ENHRY and CDR2 SYGVKD. Trimming at V came to 3 bases and at J to 0 bases, leaving 6 bases not matched to a gene. The CDR3 is 16 amino acids. CDR3 nucleotides: TGTGCCATCAGTGATGACAGGGGAAGAATGAACACTGAAGCTTTCTTT. It encodes CAISDDRGRMNTEAFF.

This clonotype was detected only once. V usage is TRBV28 and J usage is TRBJ2-3; TRBD2 matches 16 bases. V dropped 2 bases and J dropped 7; count of bases not matched to a gene: 3. Germline-derived CDR1 and CDR2 are MDHEN and SYDVKM. The CDR3 covers 16 residues. The CDR3 sequence: CASSLGTSGRANTQYF. The CDR3 DNA reads as TGTGCCAGCAGTTTAGGGACTAGCGGGAGGGCGAATACGCAGTATTTT.

The rearrangement links TRBV6-2 or TRBV6-3 to TRBJ1-4, with 8 bases aligning to TRBD1. The junction had 13 bases not matched to a gene; V was cut back by 7 bases and J by 6 bases. Germline V lookup: CDR1 MNHEY, CDR2 SVGEGT. The CDR3 extends over 16 amino acids. The CDR3: CASTGAPGQDYEKLFF. CDR3 in DNA: TGTGCCAGCACAGGCGCGCCGGGACAGGATTATGAAAAACTGTTTTTT.

A remark on this clonotype: A much larger clone sits a single nucleotide away, making a read error possible. This chain joins TRBV20-1 and TRBJ1-1, with 9 bases identical to TRBD1. The germline CDR1 and CDR2 sequences are DFQATT and SNEGSKA (reference sequence). The ends lost 8 bases at V and 2 bases at J; junction bases unmatched: 12. This CDR3 region has 15 residues. The CDR3 region is CSTIAPGQGNTEAFF. DNA of the CDR3: TGCAGTACAATAGCCCCGGGACAGGGTAACACTGAAGCTTTCTTT.

This clonotype showed up many times. The chain carries TRBV7-8 and TRBJ2-7, with 9 bases fitting TRBD1. This CDR3 has 15 amino acids. CDR1 and CDR2 from the germline V gene are SGHVS and FQNEAQ. With 5 bases clipped from V and 5 bases from J, the junction kept 10 bases outside the gene matches. CDR3 sequence reads: CASSLGGDRVHEQYF. The DNA of the CDR3 is TGTGCCAGCAGCCTCGGCGGGGACAGGGTCCACGAGCAGTACTTC.

The genes are TRBV29-1 and TRBJ1-2, with a possible D match to TRBD1 (6 bases). The CDR3 totals 13 residues. Trimming removed 7 bases at V and 0 bases at J, with 12 bases between. The germline gives CDR1 SQVTM, CDR2 ANQGSEA. The CDR3 nucleotides read TGCAGCGCTACCAGGGGATCTAACTATGGCTACACCTTC. This sequence encodes CSATRGSNYGYTF.

The sample holds many counts of this clonotype. CDR3 sequence (DNA): TGTGCCAGCAGCAAACCGACAGGGGCAATGGATGAGCAGTTCTTC. As protein: CASSKPTGAMDEQFF. The chain joins TRBV7-9 to TRBJ2-1, with 8 bases lining up with TRBD1. Trimming cost V 5 bases and J 8 bases; bases outside gene matches: 11. CDR1 is SEHNR, CDR2 FQNEAQ, per germline (reference sequence). This CDR3 comprises 15 residues.

V usage is TRBV7-9 and J usage is TRBJ1-1; D may be TRBD1 (5 bases). CDR3 length equals 14 residues. Germline assignment: CDR1 SEHNR and CDR2 FQNEAQ (reference sequence). With 5 bases removed from V and 5 bases from J, the gap between germline ends came to 15 bases. The CDR3 spells CASSPLRGRTEAFF. CDR3 coding DNA: TGTGCCAGCAGCCCATTGAGGGGAAGGACTGAAGCTTTCTTT. Drawing the rest from reference TRBV7-9 and TRBJ1-1, the complete variable domain is DTGVSQNPRHKITKRGQNVTFRCDPISEHNRLYWYRQTLGQGPEFLTYFQNEAQLEKSRLLSDRFSAERPKGSFSTLEIQRTEQGDSAMYLCASSPLRGRTEAFFGQGTRLTVV.

This clonotype was seen at least ten times. The rearrangement links TRBV9 to TRBJ2-7; D perhaps matches TRBD2 (6 bases). Trimming pared 4 bases from V and 2 bases from J, leaving 13 bases between. Germline V lookup: CDR1 SGDLS, CDR2 YYNGEE. The CDR3 loop spans 14 amino acids. This chain's CDR3 is CASSPPGGTYEQYF. CDR3 coding DNA: TGTGCCAGCAGCCCCCCCGGCGGGACCTACGAGCAGTACTTC.

This clonotype was counted between two and nine times. The chain has TRBV4-1 and TRBJ1-2; a weak D match, TRBD1 (5 bases). The length of the CDR3 is 14 residues. The V gene's germline CDR1 is MGHRA and CDR2 YSYEKL. V lost 1 base, J lost 3 bases, and 9 bases lay in between. CDR3 coding DNA: TGCGCCAGCAGCCAAGGCCCCAGGGACTATGGCTACACCTTC. Translation gives CASSQGPRDYGYTF.

This clonotype has ten or more counts. This chain joins TRBV20-1 and TRBJ2-5; possibly TRBD2 for D (5 bases). Germline V CDR1 and CDR2: DFQATT, SNEGSKA (reference sequence). Trimming cost V 3 bases and J 3 bases, with 14 bases left between them. The CDR3 contains 14 residues. The CDR3 nucleotides read TGCAGTGCTAGCGAAGGGTGGGGAGAAGAGACCCAGTACTTC. It codes for CSASEGWGEETQYF.

Many counts were recorded for this clonotype. This sequence joins TRBV11-1 and TRBJ1-1; D might be TRBD1 (5 bases). V shed 4 bases and J shed 4 bases, with 10 bases lying between them. The CDR3 length is 13 residues. Germline V gene data show CDR1 as SGHAT and CDR2 as FQDESV (reference sequence). The chain's CDR3 is CASSSRGGTEAFF. The CDR3 DNA sequence: TGTGCCAGCAGCTCAAGGGGCGGCACTGAAGCTTTCTTT.

This clonotype was seen many times. This chain connects TRBV6-6 to TRBJ1-2, with 11 positions matching TRBD1. The V gene end was trimmed by 0 bases and the J gene end by 8 bases; junction bases not matched to a gene: 11. The CDR3 is 17 residues long. Germline-derived CDR1 and CDR2 are MNHNY and SVGAGI (reference sequence). In DNA, the CDR3 is TGTGCCAGCAGTTACTCCTCAATGGACAGGGGGCGCGAAGGCTACACCTTC. Translated: CASSYSSMDRGREGYTF.

This clonotype was detected ten times or more. The V and J genes are TRBV13 and TRBJ2-7; TRBD2 matches at 14 bases. The CDR3 contains 14 residues. Trimming cost V 6 bases and J 5 bases; bases outside gene matches: 3. CDR1 and CDR2 (germline): PRHDT, FYEKMQ (reference sequence). The CDR3 is CASSRGLAGDEQYF. In DNA, the CDR3 is TGTGCCAGCAGTCGGGGACTAGCGGGAGACGAGCAGTACTTC.

This clonotype has ten or more counts. V and J are TRBV12-3 or TRBV12-4 and TRBJ1-5; tentative D call: TRBD1 (5 bases). The CDR3 is 17 residues long. The ends were cut back, 1 base at V and 0 bases at J, with 13 bases in the middle. CDR3 in DNA: TGTGCCAGCAGTTTAGATATAGGGGTCAATAGCAATCAGCCCCAGCATTTT. Its translation: CASSLDIGVNSNQPQHF.

This clonotype was seen just once. This sequence may be a read error, since a much larger clone differs from it by one base. The rearrangement uses TRBV6-1 and TRBJ2-7; 13 nucleotides agree with TRBD2. The CDR3 runs to 14 residues. Trimming removed 4 bases from V and 5 bases from J; junction bases left unmatched: 2. Germline V gene sequence: CDR1 MNHNS, CDR2 SASEGT. In DNA, the CDR3 is TGTGCCAGCAGTGGGACTAGCGGGAGCCACGAGCAGTACTTC. Amino acid sequence: CASSGTSGSHEQYF.

In this sample, this clonotype turned up many times. The rearrangement links TRBV20-1 to TRBJ1-2, with a weak D call TRBD1 (6 bases). Trimming removed 3 bases from V and 7 bases from J, with 12 bases in between. Germline lookup yields CDR1 DFQATT and CDR2 SNEGSKA (reference sequence). CDR3 length: 12 amino acids. The CDR3: CSASFNRVGYTF. CDR3 nucleotide sequence: TGCAGTGCTAGTTTTAACAGGGTTGGCTACACCTTC.

This clonotype was seen many times. The V call is TRBV30, the J call TRBJ1-1, with 8 positions matching TRBD1. The V segment lost 2 bases and the J segment 6 bases; nucleotides outside the gene matches: 8. This CDR3 has 14 residues. Per germline, CDR1 GTSNPN and CDR2 SVGIG (reference sequence). The CDR3 DNA reads TGTGCCTGGAGTAAGACAGGGGTCCTCGCTGAAGCTTTCTTT. This encodes CAWSKTGVLAEAFF.

The CDR3 reads CASSLKQGPETQYF. CDR3 DNA sequence: TGTGCCAGCAGCCTAAAACAGGGACCGGAGACCCAGTACTTC. The chain is built from TRBV2 and TRBJ2-5; D might be TRBD1 (6 bases). Germline V lookup: CDR1 SNHLY, CDR2 FYNNEI. This CDR3 spans 14 amino acids. Trimming took 6 bases from V and 5 from J, leaving 16 bases between them.

This clonotype was recorded many times. CDR3 loop: CASTGPLYEQYF. The CDR3 DNA reads TGTGCCAGCACAGGGCCCCTCTACGAGCAGTACTTC. The gene calls are TRBV6-2 or TRBV6-3 and TRBJ2-7, with D possibly being TRBD1 (5 bases). The CDR3 spans 12 residues. Germline V CDR1 and CDR2: MNHEY, SVGEGT. Trimming pared 7 bases from V and 3 bases from J, leaving 10 bases between.